This TCR beta chain was profiled in a study of T cells after yellow fever vaccination. V lost 0 bases, J lost 10 bases, and 11 bases lay in between. This CDR3 has 14 residues. Germline CDR1 and CDR2: SGHRS and YFSETQ. MiXCR was run by TCRdb on the 5' RACE reads, yielding one entry per CDR3 protein. The sample comprises hundreds of thousands of distinct CDR3 sequences, 6.2% of which are singletons, and 15% rests with the top ten. This TCR was recovered from a man aged 25 to 40 who received the YFV17D yellow fever vaccine. The chain has TRBV5-1 and TRBJ2-6, with D possibly being TRBD1 (7 bases). The sequencing used PBMCs, collected 5 days after the yellow fever booster vaccination. The CDR3 DNA sequence: TGCGCCAGCAGCTTGGAGACAGGGAGGAACGTCCTGACTTTC. It is translated as CASSLETGRNVLTF.